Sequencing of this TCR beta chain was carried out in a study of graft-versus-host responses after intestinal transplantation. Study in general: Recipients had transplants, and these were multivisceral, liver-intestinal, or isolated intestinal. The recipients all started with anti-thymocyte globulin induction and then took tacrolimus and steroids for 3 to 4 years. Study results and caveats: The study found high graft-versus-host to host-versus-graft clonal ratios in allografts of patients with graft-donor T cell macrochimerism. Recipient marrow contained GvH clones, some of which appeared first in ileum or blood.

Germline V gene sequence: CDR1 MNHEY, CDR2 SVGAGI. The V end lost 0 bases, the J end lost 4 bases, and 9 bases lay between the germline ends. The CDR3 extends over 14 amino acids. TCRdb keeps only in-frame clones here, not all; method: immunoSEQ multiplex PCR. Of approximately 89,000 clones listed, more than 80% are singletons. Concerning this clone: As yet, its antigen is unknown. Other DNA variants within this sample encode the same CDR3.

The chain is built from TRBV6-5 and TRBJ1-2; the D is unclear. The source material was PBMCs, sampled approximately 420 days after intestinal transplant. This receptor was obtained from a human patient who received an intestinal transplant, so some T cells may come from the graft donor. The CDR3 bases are TGTGCCAGCAGTTACTCGCTGGTTGGCTATGGCTACACCTTC. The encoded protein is CASSYSLVGYGYTF.